The T cell receptor beta chain under discussion was sequenced for a study of OX40 agonist ivuxolimab in advanced cancers. Study overall: Mean age approximately 66 years, range 23 to 79; 82.7% male. General observations from the study: With doses of 0.1 to 3.0 mg/kg, CD4+ and CD8+ blood T cells had undergone clonal expansion by week 6.

Using immunoSEQ multiplex PCR, the repertoire was profiled, and TCRdb retains in-frame clones only, with some absent. This sample carries 85,000 to 100,000 clones, less than 95% of them seen once, and the ten largest clones take about 0.18%. As for this clone: Its antigen is as yet unknown.

The CDR3 totals 16 residues. The germline CDR1 and CDR2 sequences are LNHDA and SQIVND (reference sequence). Trimming pared 3 bases from V and 0 bases from J, leaving 13 bases between. The rearrangement uses TRBV19 and TRBJ2-3; D gene ambiguous. The specimen was CD4+ or CD8+ T cells sorted from blood, collected in a trial of the OX40 agonist ivuxolimab. This sequence was found in an adult with an advanced solid tumor such as melanoma, head and neck, liver or kidney cancer. The CDR3 sequence: CASSIGLAASTDTQYF. CDR3 sequence (DNA): TGTGCCAGTAGTATCGGGTTAGCTGCTAGCACAGATACGCAGTATTTT. Variable domain in full (rest from reference TRBV19 and TRBJ2-3): DGGITQSPKYLFRKEGQNVTLSCEQNLNHDAMYWYRQDPGQGLRLIYYSQIVNDFQKGDIAEGYSVSREKKESFPLTVTSAQKNPTAFYLCASSIGLAASTDTQYFGPGTRLTVL.